The subject of this entry is one T cell receptor (beta chain). This record belongs to a study of beta chain features in type 1 diabetes. The germline V and J ends were trimmed by 8 bases and 6 bases, with 20 bases remaining between them. Germline assignment: CDR1 SNHLY and CDR2 FYNNEI. The CDR3 contains 14 residues. Expressed TCRB transcripts were sequenced, since all the RNA that had been isolated was reverse transcribed. The read count averaged about 3.57 million across naive, central memory and regulatory T cell samples. Sequenced by immunoSEQ multiplex PCR; TCRdb stores in-frame clones only, minus some. This table has more than 60,000 clones, over 50% appearing once.

The genes are TRBV2 and TRBJ2-7, with D tentatively TRBD2 (6 bases). Material for sequencing was Tregs from blood. The clonotype comes from a woman younger than 30 in good health. This CDR3 is CASGSDSPGSEQYF. CDR3 sequence (DNA): TGTGCCAGCGGATCAGACAGCCCCGGGAGCGAGCAGTACTTC.